This T cell receptor (beta chain) was found in a study of T cell responses to AZD1222 COVID-19 vaccine. Germline CDR1 is SQVTM and CDR2 is ANQGSEA. This CDR3 has 8 amino acids. The table came from immunoSEQ multiplex PCR; TCRdb's copy has only in-frame clones and leaves some out. This repertoire shows 95,000 to 100,000 clones, 90% found once; its top ten account for 1.3%. On this clone: Its cognate antigen is unknown. One end of the junction does not line up with germline, which may come from a read error.

The study, taken as a whole, reports: The donor cohort was predominantly white British with a female majority, and clonal diversity may have been underestimated. Only five to seven AZD1222 recipients were seropositive at baseline.

V and J are TRBV29-1 and TRBJ2-7; the D gene is possibly TRBD2 (6 bases). This TCR came from an adult in good health. The source was peripheral blood, collected on day 0 of AZD1222 vaccination. The CDR3 region has the DNA TGCAGCGTCGCGGGGCCTTCCTTC. Amino acids: CSVAGPSF.